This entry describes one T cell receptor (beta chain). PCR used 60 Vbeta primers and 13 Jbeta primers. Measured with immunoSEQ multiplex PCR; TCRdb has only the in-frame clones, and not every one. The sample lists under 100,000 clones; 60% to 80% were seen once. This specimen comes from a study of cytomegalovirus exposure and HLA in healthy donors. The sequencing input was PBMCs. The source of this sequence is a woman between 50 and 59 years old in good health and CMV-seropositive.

For the CDR3, the DNA is TGTGCCATCCAAGGGACTTCCGACAATGAGCAGTTCTTC. It specifies CAIQGTSDNEQFF. V gene TRBV10-3 combines with J gene TRBJ2-1; perhaps TRBD2 as D (6 bases). V was pared by 8 bases and J by 5 bases, with 13 bases between. The germline V gene encodes CDR1 ENHRY and CDR2 SYGVKD. This CDR3 spans 13 amino acids.